This T cell receptor beta chain originates from a study of T-cell reconstitution after alpha-beta-depleted transplantation in children. Preparation of the TCRbeta library used unique molecular identifiers. TCRdb re-analysed the PCR reads in MiXCR, keeping a single row per CDR3 protein. The sample carries about 980,000 distinct CDR3 sequences, about 30% recorded once. General study findings and limits: At the one-year point after transplant, T-cell counts and TCRbeta diversity were found to come mostly from T cells that had been newly produced. Some patients owed their high day-60 TCRbeta diversity to surviving recipient T cells and thymic progenitors.

Details on this clonotype: Its antigen is unidentified.

The specimen comprised PBMCs, mostly from graft donor cells, sampled 360 days after TCRalphabeta/CD19-depleted stem cell transplant. The receptor was isolated from a boy in the first two years of life who had a stem cell transplant for SCID, so the T cells may come from the graft donor.

CDR3 nucleotides: TGTGCCAGCAGTCCACCCGGCAGTGGGGTCCTGAACACCATATATTTT. Protein: CASSPPGSGVLNTIYF. This sequence joins TRBV28 and TRBJ1-3; D not certain. Trimming cost V 5 bases and J 7 bases, with 21 bases left between them. CDR1 MDHEN and CDR2 SYDVKM come from the germline V gene. The CDR3 spans 16 residues.